This T cell receptor beta chain came from a study of OX40 agonist ivuxolimab in advanced cancers. Study information: An anti-OX40 (CD134) antibody with agonistic activity, ivuxolimab, was administered to patients. Earlier anti-PD-1, anti-PD-L1 or anti-CTLA-4 therapy was permitted; about 38% had received some.

Profiled with immunoSEQ multiplex PCR; TCRdb holds only in-frame clones, not every one. Here the sample spans tens of thousands of clones, 80% being singletons. Overall study results and limits: Mean expanded clone counts were higher in CD8+ than CD4+ T cells.

The CDR3 has 13 residues. Germline V gene data show CDR1 as LGHNA and CDR2 as YSLEER. V dropped 4 bases and J dropped 9 bases, with 13 bases sitting between them. This clone was recorded only once. Its antigen remains unknown. This chain connects TRBV4-3 to TRBJ2-1; no firm D call. The receptor's source is an adult with an advanced solid tumor such as melanoma, head and neck, liver or kidney cancer. This specimen consisted of CD4+ or CD8+ T cells sorted from blood, obtained in a trial of the OX40 agonist ivuxolimab. The CDR3 DNA is TGCGCCAGCAGCCCTATCGGGCGAAGTGAGCAGTTCTTC. This gives the protein CASSPIGRSEQFF.